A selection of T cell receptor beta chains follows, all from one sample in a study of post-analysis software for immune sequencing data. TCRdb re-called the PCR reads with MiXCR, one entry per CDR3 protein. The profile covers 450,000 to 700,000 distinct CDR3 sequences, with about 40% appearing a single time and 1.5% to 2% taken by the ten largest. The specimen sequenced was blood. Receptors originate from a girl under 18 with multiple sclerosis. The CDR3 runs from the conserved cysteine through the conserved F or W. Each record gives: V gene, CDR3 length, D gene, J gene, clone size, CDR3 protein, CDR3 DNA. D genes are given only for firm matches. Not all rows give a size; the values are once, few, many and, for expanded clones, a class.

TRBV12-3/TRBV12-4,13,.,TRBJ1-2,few,CASSLVQAYGYTF,TGTGCCAGCAGTTTGGTCCAGGCCTATGGCTACACCTTC
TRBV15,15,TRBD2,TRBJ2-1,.,CATSERGGLGDEQFF,TGTGCCACCAGCGAGCGGGGGGGCCTTGGGGATGAGCAGTTCTTC
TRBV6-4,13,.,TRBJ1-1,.,CASSPDRYTEAFF,TGTGCCAGCAGCCCCGACAGGTACACTGAAGCTTTCTTT
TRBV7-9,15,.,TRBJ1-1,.,CASSLSGSWGTEAFF,TGTGCCAGCAGCTTATCAGGGTCCTGGGGCACTGAAGCTTTCTTT
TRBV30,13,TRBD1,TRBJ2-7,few,CAWIRTGSYEQYF,TGTGCCTGGATTCGGACAGGGTCCTACGAGCAGTACTTC
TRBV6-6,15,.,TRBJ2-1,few,CASSYRQEVYNEQFF,TGTGCCAGCAGTTACCGCCAGGAAGTATACAATGAGCAGTTCTTC
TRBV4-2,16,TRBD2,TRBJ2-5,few,CASSPIAGVVEETQYF,TGTGCCAGCAGCCCCATAGCGGGAGTGGTGGAGGAGACCCAGTACTTC
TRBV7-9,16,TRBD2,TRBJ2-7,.,CASSLSLAGGSYEQYF,TGTGCCAGCAGCTTAAGTTTGGCGGGGGGCTCCTACGAGCAGTACTTC
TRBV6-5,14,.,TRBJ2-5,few,CASSSQGFGETQYF,TGTGCCAGCAGTTCCCAGGGGTTCGGAGAGACCCAGTACTTC
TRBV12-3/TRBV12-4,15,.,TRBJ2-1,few,CASNADYQDWDEQFF,TGTGCCAGCAACGCGGACTACCAAGATTGGGATGAGCAGTTCTTC
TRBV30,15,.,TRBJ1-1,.,CAWSVGQGMNTEAFF,TGTGCCTGGAGTGTAGGGCAGGGTATGAACACTGAAGCTTTCTTT
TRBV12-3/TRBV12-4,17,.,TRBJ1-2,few,CASSLGTGATTNYGYTF,TGTGCCAGCAGTTTAGGGACTGGAGCGACAACTAACTATGGCTACACCTTC
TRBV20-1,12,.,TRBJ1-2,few,CSAGSRRDGYTF,TGCAGTGCTGGTAGCCGCCGGGACGGCTACACCTTC
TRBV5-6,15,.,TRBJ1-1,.,CASSPQVDLNTEAFF,TGTGCCAGCAGCCCTCAGGTAGATTTGAACACTGAAGCTTTCTTT
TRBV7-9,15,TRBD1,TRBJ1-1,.,CASSSAGTGITEAFF,TGTGCCAGCAGCTCAGCCGGGACAGGGATCACTGAAGCTTTCTTT
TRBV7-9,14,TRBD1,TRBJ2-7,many,CATVNLGTDYEQYF,TGTGCCACCGTTAACCTCGGGACAGACTACGAGCAGTACTTC
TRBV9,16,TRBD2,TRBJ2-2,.,CASSGTGGDVTGELFF,TGTGCCAGCAGCGGAACGGGAGGGGATGTCACCGGGGAGCTGTTTTTT
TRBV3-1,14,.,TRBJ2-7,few,CASSQGVQSYEQYF,TGTGCCAGCAGCCAAGGGGTCCAGTCCTACGAGCAGTACTTC
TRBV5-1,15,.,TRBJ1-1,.,CASSLAGPHIAEAFF,TGCGCCAGCAGCTTGGCTGGACCCCATATTGCTGAAGCTTTCTTT
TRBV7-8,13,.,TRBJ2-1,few,CASSVQQGNEQFF,TGTGCCAGCAGCGTACAACAGGGCAATGAGCAGTTCTTC
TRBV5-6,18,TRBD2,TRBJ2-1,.,CASSLALAGGSPYNEQFF,TGTGCCAGCAGCTTGGCTCTAGCGGGGGGGAGCCCCTACAATGAGCAGTTCTTC
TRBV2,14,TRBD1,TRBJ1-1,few,CASSGTGGNPEAFF,TGTGCCAGCAGTGGGACAGGGGGAAACCCTGAAGCTTTCTTT